These T cell receptor beta chains were read from a single sample in a study of cytotoxic CD8 clonotypes in ibrutinib-treated CLL. Sequencing was performed with immunoSEQ multiplex PCR; in TCRdb, only in-frame clones are kept and a portion is missing. The sample includes about 310,000 clones, around four fifths of them seen just once. Sequenced here: PBMCs, sampled before ibrutinib treatment. The receptors were gathered from a human donor with chronic lymphocytic leukemia. The conserved cysteine and the conserved F or W are not part of the CDR3 here. The listing skips clone size in some rows; elsewhere it reads once, few, many or a size class.

J gene	V gene	clone size	CDR3 protein
TRBJ2-1	TRBV28	-	ASSQCEGCEQF
TRBJ2-7	TRBV23-1	few	ASPWEQY
TRBJ1-1	TRBV27	-	ASSVGPTTEAF
TRBJ1-5	TRBV7-2	-	ASSLIVDQPQH
TRBJ2-2	TRBV7-2	-	ASSSHAGGPYTGELF
TRBJ2-3	TRBV7-8	-	ASSLGLATDTQY
TRBJ1-3	TRBV30	-	AWSATVSGNTIY
TRBJ1-3	TRBV5-1	few	ASSLGRLSGNTIY
TRBJ2-6	TRBV7-6	-	ASSPGANVLT
TRBJ2-5	TRBV18	few	ASSPLGHPQETQY
TRBJ2-1	TRBV29-1	few	SVEEARGNEQF
TRBJ2-5	TRBV27	-	ASSLQGATKETQY
TRBJ1-2	TRBV5-5	-	ASSLKGANYGYT
TRBJ2-2	TRBV15	-	ATSRERGWVLNTGELF
TRBJ1-1	TRBV2	-	ASRIRQAEAF
TRBJ2-3	TRBV25-1	-	ASSDRTSGGTDTQY
TRBJ1-1	TRBV18	-	ASSPGTATAEAF
TRBJ1-2	TRBV5-4	-	ASSWTGGGGYT
TRBJ1-1	TRBV27	-	ASSSLVGGQGSVEAF
TRBJ2-7	TRBV4-3	-	ASSPQIRTGDEQY
TRBJ1-2	TRBV30	-	AWGSVASYT
TRBJ2-7	TRBV11-2	once	ASSLQYEQY
TRBJ2-3	TRBV5-4	-	ASSLSSGSTDTQY
TRBJ2-7	TRBV6-1	-	ASSEADEQY
TRBJ2-1	TRBV5-4	-	ASSSDQASYNEQF
TRBJ2-7	TRBV28	-	ASRTRGEVREQY
TRBJ1-5	TRBV15	-	ATMGPGPQH
TRBJ2-3	TRBV30	-	AWSSALTDTQY
TRBJ2-3	TRBV29-1	-	SAEDSFTNTDTQY
TRBJ2-5	TRBV5-8	-	ASETQY
TRBJ2-1	TRBV9	-	ASSVTGGNEQF
TRBJ2-7	TRBV4-2	-	ASSQPSGRKSSYEQY
TRBJ2-7	TRBV4-3	-	ASSQERDRGPYEQY
TRBJ2-7	TRBV5-1	-	ASSDGGLAGIYEQY
TRBJ2-7	TRBV2	-	ASSTDRKIEQY
TRBJ2-5	TRBV21-1	once	ASSKRQETQY
TRBJ2-1	TRBV29-1	-	SAPVGSSYNEQF
TRBJ1-2	TRBV11-2	few	ASSLGTANYGYT
TRBJ1-2	TRBV30	-	AWSRSGLYGYT
TRBJ2-7	TRBV28	once	ASSFWTSGRVGEQY
TRBJ2-2	TRBV5-1	-	ASTTGLAGRTGELF
TRBJ1-5	TRBV18	few	ASSPQGADQPQH